This T cell receptor (beta chain) was sequenced in a study of early T cells in non-severe SARS-CoV-2 infection. Study in general: Sequencing was performed on bulk RNA from unsorted whole blood, leaving chains unpaired. Notes on the study in general: Anti-spike CD8 responses were favored by VDJdb matching, which missed private and CD4 specificities.

The germline V gene has CDR1 MGHRA and CDR2 YSYEKL. The CDR3 extends over 15 amino acids. Trimming pared 1 base from V and 5 bases from J, leaving 12 bases between. Researchers attached unique molecular identifiers to individual cDNA molecules. From the 5' RACE reads, TCRdb called clonotypes with MiXCR, one entry per CDR3 protein. The sample has some 57,000 distinct CDR3 sequences, approximately 5.6% seen once. This clonotype was counted only a few times. Antigen specificity is unknown. The sequenced material came from whole blood. The chain combines TRBV4-1 with TRBJ2-1; the D gene is possibly TRBD2 (7 bases). The receptor was derived from an adult who was a healthcare worker with PCR-confirmed SARS-CoV-2 infection or an uninfected control (not recorded which). CDR3 in amino acids: CASSQVTGRDNEQFF. DNA for the CDR3: TGCGCCAGCAGCCAAGTTACAGGGAGGGACAATGAGCAGTTCTTC.